The 4 T cell receptor beta chains below come from one sample, sequenced in a study of cytomegalovirus exposure and HLA in healthy donors. The PCR used 60 Vbeta and 13 Jbeta primers. This table comes from immunoSEQ multiplex PCR, and its TCRdb copy is limited to in-frame clones, with some not included. In the table there are roughly 170,000 clones, 75% to 85% of which are singletons. Sequences were obtained from PBMCs. These receptors came from a woman in her 30s in good health and CMV-seropositive.

This sequence joins TRBV21-1 and TRBJ2-1; no DNA check was done on the table's D call, TRBD2. TRBV21-1 is assigned pseudogene status. This CDR3 spans 15 amino acids. The CDR3 DNA is TGTGCCAGCAACAAGAATCGACTAGCGGGAGATGAGCAGTTCTTC. It codes for CASNKNRLAGDEQFF.

V and J are TRBV14 and TRBJ2-5; D perhaps matches TRBD2 (6 bases). In germline, CDR1 is SGHDN, CDR2 FVKESK. The CDR3 extends over 16 amino acids. V gave up 2 bases and J gave up 5 bases, with 18 bases separating them. CDR3 nucleotide sequence: TGTGCCAGCAGCCAACTGGTGGGTAGCGGAGGGGAGACCCAGTACTTC. Its translation is CASSQLVGSGGETQYF.

This clone occurred a few times. The V call is TRBV15, the J call TRBJ2-7, with 9 nucleotides matching TRBD2. The CDR3 loop spans 17 amino acids. Germline V gene sequence: CDR1 LNHNV, CDR2 YYDKDF (reference sequence). The junction had 13 bases not matched to a gene; V was cut back by 0 bases and J by 7 bases. In nucleotides, the CDR3 is TGTGCCACCAGCAGAGAGCCACCAGCGGGAGGCCTAGGGGAGCAGTACTTC. This gives the protein CATSREPPAGGLGEQYF.

This chain connects TRBV11-1 to TRBJ1-1, with unresolved D. Per the germline V gene, CDR1 is SGHAT and CDR2 is FQDESV (reference sequence). This CDR3 spans 12 amino acids. V lost 4 bases to trimming and J lost 6 bases, with 9 bases between them. CDR3 sequence (DNA): TGTGCCAGCAGCTCCGGGAGGCCTGAAGCTTTCTTT. The encoded protein is CASSSGRPEAFF.